The entry that follows covers one T cell receptor beta chain sequence. Per the original methods: It was from reference gene primer amplification that nucleated cell counts were estimated. TCRdb keeps only in-frame clones here, not all; method: immunoSEQ multiplex PCR. V, J and clone size are taken as reported in that table, and D and trimming were inferred from the DNA itself. The sample includes 100,000 to 150,000 clones, 80% of them seen just once. These data belong to a study of blood T cell repertoires in COVID-19. Study details: Spain, Italy and the United States supplied samples that represented acute and convalescent COVID-19. T cells, B-cell-depleted T cells, or PBMCs supplied cDNA or gDNA.

The clonotype originates from a man between 65 and 85 years old with acute or convalescent COVID-19. The sample consisted of peripheral blood.

The CDR3 sequence is CASSPQGGLEAFF. CDR3 DNA sequence: TGTGCCAGCTCACCCCAGGGGGGACTTGAAGCTTTCTTT. The chain combines TRBV6-5 with TRBJ1-1; 7 nucleotides agree with TRBD1. Unmatched junction bases numbered 10, after V lost 8 bases and J lost 7 bases. The CDR3 runs to 13 residues. Germline V lookup: CDR1 MNHEY, CDR2 SVGAGI.